A single sample gave rise to the 8 T cell receptor beta chains below, sequenced in a study of cytomegalovirus exposure and HLA in healthy donors. The primer mix had 60 Vbeta and 13 Jbeta primers. Libraries were prepared by immunoSEQ multiplex PCR; TCRdb keeps only in-frame clonotypes and omits some of them. Of approximately 100,000 clones in the sample, roughly 80% are singletons; the top ten hold approximately 16%. Source material: PBMCs. These receptors originate from a man aged 60 to 75 in good health and CMV-seropositive.

J is TRBJ2-4 and V is TRBV19; 10 nucleotides align to TRBD2. The CDR3 spans 13 residues. Germline V CDR1 and CDR2: LNHDA, SQIVND (reference sequence). Trimming at V came to 7 bases and at J to 9 bases, leaving 6 bases not matched to a gene. The CDR3 loop is CASIPAGGSIQYF. The CDR3 nucleotides read TGTGCCAGTATTCCAGCGGGGGGGAGCATTCAGTACTTC.

The gene calls are TRBV7-9 and TRBJ1-5, with 8 bases lining up with TRBD1. Germline assignment: CDR1 SEHNR and CDR2 FQNEAQ (reference sequence). The junction had 3 bases not matched to a gene; V was cut back by 1 base and J by 7 bases. The CDR3 is made up of 14 amino acids. The CDR3 nucleotides are TGTGCCAGCAGCTTAGGACAGGGGAAACAGCCCCAGCATTTT. Translating it yields CASSLGQGKQPQHF. Together with reference TRBV7-9 and TRBJ1-5, the CDR3 gives the full variable domain: DTGVSQNPRHKITKRGQNVTFRCDPISEHNRLYWYRQTLGQGPEFLTYFQNEAQLEKSRLLSDRFSAERPKGSFSTLEIQRTEQGDSAMYLCASSLGQGKQPQHFGDGTRLSIL.

The chain couples TRBV28 to TRBJ2-2, with 11 nucleotides matching TRBD2. The ends lost 5 bases at V and 0 bases at J; junction bases unmatched: 5. The CDR3 consists of 17 residues. CDR1 MDHEN and CDR2 SYDVKM come from the germline V gene. The CDR3 bases are TGTGCCAGCAGTATACCGGGACTAGCGGCGAACACCGGGGAGCTGTTTTTT. Translating it yields CASSIPGLAANTGELFF.

Here the CDR3 reads CASSNTRIADTQYF. DNA for the CDR3: TGTGCCAGTAGTAATACGAGGATTGCGGATACGCAGTATTTT. The V call is TRBV19, the J call TRBJ2-3; D is undetermined. This CDR3 comprises 14 residues. Germline CDR1 reads LNHDA; CDR2 reads SQIVND (reference sequence). Trimming shortened V by 4 bases and J by 6 bases, and 14 bases separated the two germline ends.

The chain has TRBV10-3 and TRBJ2-1, with D hard to call. V lost 2 bases to trimming and J lost 7 bases, with 6 bases between them. Germline lookup yields CDR1 ENHRY and CDR2 SYGVKD. There are 12 residues in the CDR3. CDR3 residues: CAISEGVNEQFF. In DNA form, the CDR3 reads TGTGCCATCAGTGAGGGAGTAAATGAGCAGTTCTTC.

The J gene is TRBJ2-5, the V gene TRBV5-1; 7 bases map to TRBD2. J was trimmed by 1 base and V by 0 bases; bases with no gene match: 3. The CDR3 loop spans 15 amino acids. Germline CDR1 and CDR2: SGHRS and YFSETQ. The CDR3 DNA is TGCGCCAGCAGCTTGGGTGGGGGGGGCCAAGAGACCCAGTACTTC. Translating gives CASSLGGGGQETQYF.

This chain uses TRBV18 with TRBJ2-3; 9 positions agree with TRBD2. The CDR3 contains 16 residues. V lost 4 bases, J lost 6 bases, and 11 bases stayed unmatched. From germline, CDR1 is KGHSH and CDR2 LQKENI. CDR3 loop: CASSRASGAMGDTQYF. CDR3 in DNA: TGTGCCAGCTCACGGGCTAGCGGGGCTATGGGGGATACGCAGTATTTT. Drawing the rest from reference TRBV18 and TRBJ2-3, the complete variable domain is NAGVMQNPRHLVRRRGQEARLRCSPMKGHSHVYWYRQLPEEGLKFMVYLQKENIIDESGMPKERFSAEFPKEGPSILRIQQVVRGDSAAYFCASSRASGAMGDTQYFGPGTRLTVL.

The CDR3 protein is CASSLSGTGGAGEQYF. CDR3 in DNA: TGCGCCAGCAGCTTGTCGGGGACAGGGGGCGCGGGGGAGCAGTACTTC. This rearrangement joins TRBV5-1 to TRBJ2-7; 12 bases line up with TRBD1. Per the germline V gene, CDR1 is SGHRS and CDR2 is YFSETQ. This CDR3 has 16 amino acids. J lost 7 bases, V lost 1 base, and 9 bases had no gene match.